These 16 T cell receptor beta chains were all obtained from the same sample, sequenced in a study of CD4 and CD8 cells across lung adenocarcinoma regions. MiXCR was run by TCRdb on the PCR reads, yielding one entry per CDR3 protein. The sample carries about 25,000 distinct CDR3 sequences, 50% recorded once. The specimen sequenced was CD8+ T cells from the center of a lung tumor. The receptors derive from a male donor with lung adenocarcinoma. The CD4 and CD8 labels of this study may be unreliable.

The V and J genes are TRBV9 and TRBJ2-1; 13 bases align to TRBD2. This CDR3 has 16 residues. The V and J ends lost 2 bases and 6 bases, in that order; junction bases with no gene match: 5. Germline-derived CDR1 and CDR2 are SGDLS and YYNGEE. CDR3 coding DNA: TGTGCCAGCAGCGTCGGAGGACTAGCGGGAGTCAATGAGCAGTTCTTC. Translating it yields CASSVGGLAGVNEQFF.

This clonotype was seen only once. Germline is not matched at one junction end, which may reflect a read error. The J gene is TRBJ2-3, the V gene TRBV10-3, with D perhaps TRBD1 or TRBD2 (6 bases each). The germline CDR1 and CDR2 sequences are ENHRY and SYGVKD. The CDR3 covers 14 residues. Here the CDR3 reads CAGIGGGEQETQYF. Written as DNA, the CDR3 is TGTGCGGGGATTGGGGGCGGGGAGCAAGAGACGCAGTATTTC.

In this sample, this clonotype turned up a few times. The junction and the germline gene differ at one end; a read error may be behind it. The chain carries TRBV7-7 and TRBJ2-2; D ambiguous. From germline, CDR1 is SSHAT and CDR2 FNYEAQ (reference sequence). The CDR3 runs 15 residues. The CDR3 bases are TGTGCTAGCAGCTTAGACCGGATCAACACCGGGGAGCTGTTTTTT. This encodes CASSLDRINTGELFF.

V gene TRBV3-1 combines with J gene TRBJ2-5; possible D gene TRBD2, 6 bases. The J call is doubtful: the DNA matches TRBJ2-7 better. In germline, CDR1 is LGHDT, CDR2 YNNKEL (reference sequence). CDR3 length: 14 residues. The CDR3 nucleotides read TGTGCCAGCAGCCTTTCAGCCGGGGGCTACGAGCAGTACTTC. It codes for CASSLSAGGYEQYF.

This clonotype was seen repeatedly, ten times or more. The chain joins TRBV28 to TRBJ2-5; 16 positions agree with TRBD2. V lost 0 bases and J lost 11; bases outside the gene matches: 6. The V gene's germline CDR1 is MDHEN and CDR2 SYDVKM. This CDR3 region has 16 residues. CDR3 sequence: CASSLWGLAGGGEQYF. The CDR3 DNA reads TGTGCCAGCAGTTTATGGGGACTAGCGGGAGGGGGGGAGCAGTACTTC. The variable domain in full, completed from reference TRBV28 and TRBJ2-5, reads DVKVTQSSRYLVKRTGEKVFLECVQDMDHENMFWYRQDPGLGLRLIYFSYDVKMKEKGDIPEGYSVSREKKERFSLILESASTNQTSMYLCASSLWGLAGGGEQYFGPGTRLLVL.

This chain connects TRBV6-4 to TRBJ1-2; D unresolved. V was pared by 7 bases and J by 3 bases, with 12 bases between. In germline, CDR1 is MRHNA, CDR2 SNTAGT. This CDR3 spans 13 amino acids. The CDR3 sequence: CASKLAGYYGYTF. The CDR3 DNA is TGTGCCAGCAAGCTCGCAGGCTACTATGGCTACACCTTC.

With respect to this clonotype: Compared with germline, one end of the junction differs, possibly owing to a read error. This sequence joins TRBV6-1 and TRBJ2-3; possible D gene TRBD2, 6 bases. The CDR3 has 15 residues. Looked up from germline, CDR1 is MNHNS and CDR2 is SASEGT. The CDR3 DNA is TGTGCCAGCGGGCCGGGTAGCGGTGGCCAAGATACGCAGTATTTC. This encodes CASGPGSGGQDTQYF.

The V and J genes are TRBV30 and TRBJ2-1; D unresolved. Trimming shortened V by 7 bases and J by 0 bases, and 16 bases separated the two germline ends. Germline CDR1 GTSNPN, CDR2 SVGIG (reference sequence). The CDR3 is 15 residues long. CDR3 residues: CAFRLPISSYNEQFF. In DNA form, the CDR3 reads TGTGCCTTCCGACTCCCCATTAGCTCCTACAATGAGCAGTTCTTC.

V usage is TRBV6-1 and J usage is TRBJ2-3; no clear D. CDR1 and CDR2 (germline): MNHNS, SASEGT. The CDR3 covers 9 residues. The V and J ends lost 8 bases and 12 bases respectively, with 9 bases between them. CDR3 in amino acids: CASEETQYF. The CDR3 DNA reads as TGTGCCAGCGAAGAGACCCAGTATTTT.

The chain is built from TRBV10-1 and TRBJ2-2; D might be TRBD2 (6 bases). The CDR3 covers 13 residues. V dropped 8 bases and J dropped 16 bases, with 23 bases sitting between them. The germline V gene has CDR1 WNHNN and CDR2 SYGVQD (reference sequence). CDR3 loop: CASRETYTGAQFF. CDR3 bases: TGCGCCAGCCGGGAGACCTACACCGGGGCGCAGTTTTTT.

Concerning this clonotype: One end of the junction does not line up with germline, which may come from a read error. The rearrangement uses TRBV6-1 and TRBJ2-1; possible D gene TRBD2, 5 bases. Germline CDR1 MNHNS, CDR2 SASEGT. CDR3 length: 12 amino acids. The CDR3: CASTEGFNEQYF. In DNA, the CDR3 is TGTGCCAGCACTGAGGGATTCAATGAGCAGTACTTT.

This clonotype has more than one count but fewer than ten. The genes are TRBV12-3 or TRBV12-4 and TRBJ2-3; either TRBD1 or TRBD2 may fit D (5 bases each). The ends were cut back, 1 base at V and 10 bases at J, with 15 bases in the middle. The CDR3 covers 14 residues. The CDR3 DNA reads TGTGCCAGCAGTTTAGGGGACCAAGTCAAGGCGCAGTATTTT. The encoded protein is CASSLGDQVKAQYF.

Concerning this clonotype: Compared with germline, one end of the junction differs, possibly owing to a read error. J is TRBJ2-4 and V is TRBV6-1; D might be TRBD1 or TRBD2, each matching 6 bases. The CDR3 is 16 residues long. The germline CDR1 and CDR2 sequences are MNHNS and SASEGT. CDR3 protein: CASREVGGGAQDIQYF. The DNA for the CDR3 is TGTGCCAGCAGGGAAGTCGGGGGCGGGGCCCAAGACATTCAGTACTTC.

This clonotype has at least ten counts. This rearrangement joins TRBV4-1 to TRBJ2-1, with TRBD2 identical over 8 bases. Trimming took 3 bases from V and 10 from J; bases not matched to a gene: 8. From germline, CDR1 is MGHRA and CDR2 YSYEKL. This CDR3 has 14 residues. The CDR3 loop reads CASSHRTRTSEQFF. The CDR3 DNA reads TGCGCCAGCAGCCATCGAACCCGGACTAGCGAGCAGTTCTTC.

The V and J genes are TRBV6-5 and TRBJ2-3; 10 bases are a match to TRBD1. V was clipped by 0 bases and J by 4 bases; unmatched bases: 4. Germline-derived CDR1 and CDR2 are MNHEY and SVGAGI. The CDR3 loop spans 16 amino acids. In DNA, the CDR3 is TGTGCCAGCAGTTACTCGATAGGACAGGGGGCAGATACGCAGTATTTT. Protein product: CASSYSIGQGADTQYF.

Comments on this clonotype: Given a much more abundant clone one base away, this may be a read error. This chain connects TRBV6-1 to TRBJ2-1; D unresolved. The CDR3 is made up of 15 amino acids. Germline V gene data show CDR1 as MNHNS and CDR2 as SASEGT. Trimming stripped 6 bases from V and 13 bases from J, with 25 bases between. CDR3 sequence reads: CASSPFERVQETQFF. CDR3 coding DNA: TGTGCCAGCAGCCCCTTTGAGCGTGTCCAAGAGACCCAGTTCTTC.